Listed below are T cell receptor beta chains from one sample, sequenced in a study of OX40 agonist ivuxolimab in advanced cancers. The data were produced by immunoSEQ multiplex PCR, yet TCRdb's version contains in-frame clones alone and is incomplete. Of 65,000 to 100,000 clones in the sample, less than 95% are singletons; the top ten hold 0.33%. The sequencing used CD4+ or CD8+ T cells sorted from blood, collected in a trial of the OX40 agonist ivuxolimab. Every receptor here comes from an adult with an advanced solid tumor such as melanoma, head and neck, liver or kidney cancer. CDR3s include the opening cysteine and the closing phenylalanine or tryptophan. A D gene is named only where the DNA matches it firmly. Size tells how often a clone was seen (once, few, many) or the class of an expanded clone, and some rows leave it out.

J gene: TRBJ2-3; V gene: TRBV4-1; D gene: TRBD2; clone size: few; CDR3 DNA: TGCGCCCCGAGGCGGGGGGGCATGGATACGCAGTATTTT; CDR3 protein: CAPRRGGMDTQYF
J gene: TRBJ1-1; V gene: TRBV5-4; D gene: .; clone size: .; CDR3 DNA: TGTGCCAGCAGCTTGGGAGGGAGAGAGAACACTGAAGCTTTCTTT; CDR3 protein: CASSLGGRENTEAFF
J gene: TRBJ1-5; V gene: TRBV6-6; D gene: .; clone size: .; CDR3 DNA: TGTGCCAGCAGTTACTTTGGCGGGGGGGAACCCCAGCATTTT; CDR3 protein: CASSYFGGGEPQHF
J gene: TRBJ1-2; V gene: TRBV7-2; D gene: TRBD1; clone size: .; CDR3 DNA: TGTGCCAGCAGCTTTAGGGGACAGAGTTATGGCTACACCTTC; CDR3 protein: CASSFRGQSYGYTF
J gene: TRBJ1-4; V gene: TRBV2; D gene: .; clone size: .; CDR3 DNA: TGTGCCAGCAATCTAGACAGAAGAGAAAAACTGTTTTTT; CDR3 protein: CASNLDRREKLFF
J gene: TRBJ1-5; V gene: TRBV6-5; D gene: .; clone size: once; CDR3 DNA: TGTGCCAGCAGTTCAGCAACAGGGCCCGGCAATCAGCCCCAGCATTTT; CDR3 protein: CASSSATGPGNQPQHF
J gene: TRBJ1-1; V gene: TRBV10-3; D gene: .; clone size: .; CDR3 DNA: TGTGCCATCAGGACAGAAATCCGGGACACTGAAGCTTTCTTT; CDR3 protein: CAIRTEIRDTEAFF
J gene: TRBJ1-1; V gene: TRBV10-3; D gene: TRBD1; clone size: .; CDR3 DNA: TGTGCCACCGGCTCCGGGACAGGGGGCGCGGGGAACACTGAAGCTTTCTTT; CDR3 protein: CATGSGTGGAGNTEAFF
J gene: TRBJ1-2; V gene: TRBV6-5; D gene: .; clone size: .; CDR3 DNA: TGTGCCAGCAGTCGACCGGGAGGTGCTGACTATGGCTACACCTTC; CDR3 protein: CASSRPGGADYGYTF
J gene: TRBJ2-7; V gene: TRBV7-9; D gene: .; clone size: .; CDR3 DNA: TGTGCCAGCAGCCTCACGGGGGCAGGTACCTACGAGCAGTACTTC; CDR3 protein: CASSLTGAGTYEQYF
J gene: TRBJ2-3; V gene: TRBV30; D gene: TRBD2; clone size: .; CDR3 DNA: TGTGCCTGCTCACTAGCGGCCGTCACAGATACGCAGTATTTT; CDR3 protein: CACSLAAVTDTQYF
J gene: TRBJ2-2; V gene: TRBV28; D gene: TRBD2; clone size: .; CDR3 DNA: TGTGCCAGCAGTTTAGTCGGGCCGGGGGGTTCGAACACCGGGGAGCTGTTTTTT; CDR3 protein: CASSLVGPGGSNTGELFF
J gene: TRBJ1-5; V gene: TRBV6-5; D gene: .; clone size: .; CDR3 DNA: TGTGCCAGCAGTTACTCAAAGTGGGACTTGGATCAGCCCCAGCATTTT; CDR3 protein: CASSYSKWDLDQPQHF
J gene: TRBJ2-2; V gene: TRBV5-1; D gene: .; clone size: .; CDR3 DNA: TGCGCCAGCAGCTTTCGGACTCAGGGGACCGGGGAGCTGTTTTTT; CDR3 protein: CASSFRTQGTGELFF
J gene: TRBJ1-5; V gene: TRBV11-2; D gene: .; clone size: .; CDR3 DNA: TGTGCCAGCGCGGGGGGGGCGGGTCAGCCCCAGCATTTT; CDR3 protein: CASAGGAGQPQHF
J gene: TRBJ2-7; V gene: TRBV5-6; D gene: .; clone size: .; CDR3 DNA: TGTGCCAGCAGCTCAACAGGATCTCGAGAGCAGTACTTC; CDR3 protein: CASSSTGSREQYF
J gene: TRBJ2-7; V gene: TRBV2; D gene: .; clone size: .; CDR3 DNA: TGTGCCAGCAGTGTGGGTTCGGGACGGAGCCCCTACGAGCAGTACTTC; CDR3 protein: CASSVGSGRSPYEQYF
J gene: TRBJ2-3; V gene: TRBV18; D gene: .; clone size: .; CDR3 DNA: TGTGCCAGCTCACCCGGAGGGACAGATACGCAGTATTTT; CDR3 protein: CASSPGGTDTQYF
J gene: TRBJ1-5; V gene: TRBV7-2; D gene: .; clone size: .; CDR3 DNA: TGTGCCAGCAGCTTATTAGGGATCAGTCAGCCCCAGCATTTT; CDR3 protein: CASSLLGISQPQHF
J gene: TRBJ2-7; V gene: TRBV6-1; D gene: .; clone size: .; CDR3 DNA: TGTGCCAGCAGTGAAATTGGGGGAGGAAAGTACGAGCAGTACTTC; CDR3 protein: CASSEIGGGKYEQYF
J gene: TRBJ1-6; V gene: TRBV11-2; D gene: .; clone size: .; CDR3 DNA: TGTGCCAGCAGCTTTCCGGGGAGAGATTCACCCCTCCACTTT; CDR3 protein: CASSFPGRDSPLHF
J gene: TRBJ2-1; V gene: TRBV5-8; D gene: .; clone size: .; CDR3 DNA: TGTGCCAGCAGCTTGGGTGAGGGGGGAGAGCAGTTCTTC; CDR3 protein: CASSLGEGGEQFF
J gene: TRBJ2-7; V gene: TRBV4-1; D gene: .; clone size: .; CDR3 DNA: TGCGCCAGCAGCCAAGATCGGACCCAGTACGAGCAGTACTTC; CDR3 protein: CASSQDRTQYEQYF